The rows below give T cell receptor beta chains drawn from one sample of a study of blood T cell repertoires in COVID-19. TCRdb keeps only in-frame clones here, not all; method: immunoSEQ multiplex PCR. The sample has fewer than 90,000 clones; 86% are singletons. The specimen sequenced was peripheral blood. The receptors originated from a man older than 75 in a cohort sampled during active COVID-19. Both conserved end residues are part of each CDR3. Each record gives: J gene, D gene, V gene, clone size, CDR3 DNA, CDR3 protein. D genes are given only for firm matches. The size entry is marked missing in some rows and otherwise reads once, few, many or a size class.

TRBJ1-6 | TRBD1 | TRBV6-5 | - | TGTGCCACCTCAATCGACAGGGATCGGTCTTCACCCCTCCACTTT | CATSIDRDRSSPLHF
TRBJ2-1 | TRBD2 | TRBV4-1 | - | TGCGCCAGCAGCCAAGGGCTAGCGGACTACAATGAGCAGTTCTTC | CASSQGLADYNEQFF
TRBJ2-3 | - | TRBV6-5 | - | TGTGCCAGCACCCCCTCCGGAGCTAGGCCAGATACGCAGTATTTT | CASTPSGARPDTQYF
TRBJ2-5 | - | TRBV29-1 | - | TGCAGCGTTGAAGACCCACAAGAGACCCAGTACTTC | CSVEDPQETQYF
TRBJ2-1 | TRBD2 | TRBV27 | - | TGTGCCAGCAGTCCTAGCGGGGGGAGACGGGATGAGCAGTTCTTC | CASSPSGGRRDEQFF
TRBJ1-3 | TRBD1 | TRBV9 | - | TGTGCCAGCAGCGTAGTGGGACAGTCGTTCTCTGGAAACACCATATATTTT | CASSVVGQSFSGNTIYF
TRBJ1-5 | - | TRBV10-3 | - | TGTGCCATCAGTGTTCAGTATAGCAATCAGCCCCAGCATTTT | CAISVQYSNQPQHF
TRBJ2-7 | - | TRBV2 | many | TGTGCCAGCACCCCCCGACAGGACTACGAGCAGTACTTC | CASTPRQDYEQYF
TRBJ2-5 | - | TRBV7-2 | - | TGTGCCAGCAGCTTATCCATGCGGGAGACCCAGTACTTC | CASSLSMRETQYF
TRBJ2-3 | TRBD2 | TRBV7-6 | once | TGTGCCAGCAGCGGACGACTTGGCGGGGGGCCCACTAGCACAGATACGCAGTATTTT | CASSGRLGGGPTSTDTQYF
TRBJ1-1 | TRBD1 | TRBV7-9 | - | TGTGCCAGCAGGTTCCTAAAAGCGCCGGGACAGGGTGCTGAAGCTTTCTTT | CASRFLKAPGQGAEAFF
TRBJ2-1 | TRBD2 | TRBV19 | - | TGTGCCAGTAGTATAGTACGGACTAGCGGGGGGGCCGGCGATGAGCAGTTCTTC | CASSIVRTSGGAGDEQFF
TRBJ1-5 | TRBD1 | TRBV6-5 | - | TGTGCCAGTTTAGTGACAGGGTATAGCAATCAGCCCCAGCATTTT | CASLVTGYSNQPQHF
TRBJ2-1 | TRBD2 | TRBV3-1/TRBV3-2 | - | TGTGCCAGCAGCCAAGATGGCGGGGGGGCTTTGGAGCAGTTCTTC | CASSQDGGGALEQFF
TRBJ1-2 | - | TRBV29-1 | - | TGCAGCGTTGTGGGCAGCCACTATGGCTACACCTTC | CSVVGSHYGYTF
TRBJ1-6 | - | TRBV19 | - | TGTGCCAGTAGTATAGGGAGGGGTGCCTCACCCCTCCACTTT | CASSIGRGASPLHF
TRBJ1-1 | - | TRBV11-2 | few | TGTGCCAGCAGCTTATCCCGCGGTTTCATGAACAGGGATGATACTGAAGCTTTCTTT | CASSLSRGFMNRDDTEAFF
TRBJ2-1 | TRBD2 | TRBV5-1 | - | TGCGCCAGCAGCTTGGAGGGAGGGCACAATGAGCAGTTCTTC | CASSLEGGHNEQFF
TRBJ2-7 | - | TRBV6-5 | few | TGTGCCAGCAGTTACAGGGGCTCTGCGGCCTACGAGCAGTACTTC | CASSYRGSAAYEQYF
TRBJ1-1 | - | TRBV20-1 | - | TGCAGTGCTCGTGGCGGCATGAACACTGAAGCTTTCTTT | CSARGGMNTEAFF
TRBJ2-5 | TRBD1 | TRBV19 | - | TGTGCCAGTAGTATCGGTCAGGGGGCGAGTGGTCAACAGACCCAGTACTTC | CASSIGQGASGQQTQYF
TRBJ2-3 | - | TRBV9 | - | TGTGCCAGCAGCGTAGGTCCCAGCGGTGGGGCAGATACGCAGTATTTT | CASSVGPSGGADTQYF
TRBJ2-5 | - | TRBV3-1/TRBV3-2 | few | TGTGCCAGCTCGCACAGGGACCGGGAGACCCAGTACTTC | CASSHRDRETQYF
TRBJ2-3 | TRBD1 | TRBV6-5 | - | TGTGCCAGCAGACAGGGGTCGGGTACGCAGTATTTT | CASRQGSGTQYF
TRBJ1-1 | - | TRBV6-6 | - | TGTGCCAGCAGTTACGCCCAGGGGCCTGAAGCTTTCTTT | CASSYAQGPEAFF
TRBJ1-2 | - | TRBV10-3 | - | TGTGCCATCACCCCGACAGGACGCTATGGCTACACCTTC | CAITPTGRYGYTF
TRBJ1-2 | TRBD1 | TRBV20-1 | few | TGCAGTGCTAGTCCAGGGGGCCCATTCTCTAACTATGGCTACACCTTC | CSASPGGPFSNYGYTF
TRBJ1-5 | - | TRBV2 | - | TGTGCCAGTAACCTGCAGGGGAATCAGCCCCAGCATTTT | CASNLQGNQPQHF
TRBJ2-3 | - | TRBV5-4 | - | TGTGCCAGCAGTCGTAGACTAGTGTCCCACCGTGGGGGAGATACGCAGTATTTT | CASSRRLVSHRGGDTQYF
TRBJ1-2 | TRBD1 | TRBV10-2 | - | TGCGCCAGCAGTGAGACAGGGGGCGACTATGGCTACACCTTC | CASSETGGDYGYTF
TRBJ2-1 | TRBD2 | TRBV6-5 | once | TGTGCCAGCAGAACTAGCGGGGGAGCTTACAATGAGCAGTTCTTC | CASRTSGGAYNEQFF
TRBJ2-1 | - | TRBV10-3 | - | TGTGCCATCAGTGATGGACTTAATGAGCAGTTCTTC | CAISDGLNEQFF
TRBJ2-2 | - | TRBV19 | - | TGTGCCAGTACCCAGGGCACCGGGGAGCTGTTTTTT | CASTQGTGELFF
TRBJ1-5 | - | TRBV3-1/TRBV3-2 | - | TGTGCCAGCAGCCAAGGGCAGATTAGCAATCAGCCCCAGCATTTT | CASSQGQISNQPQHF
TRBJ2-7 | TRBD1 | TRBV12-5 | once | TGTGCTAGTGGTTTTTTGTCCGGGACAGGGGTCTACGAGCAGTACTTC | CASGFLSGTGVYEQYF
TRBJ1-4 | TRBD1 | TRBV27 | - | TGTGCCAGCAGTAACGACAGGGGAAATGAAAAACTGTTTTTT | CASSNDRGNEKLFF
TRBJ2-3 | TRBD2 | TRBV10-3 | - | TGTGCCATCAGGGAAGGACTAGCGGGGGGAACGCAGTATTTT | CAIREGLAGGTQYF
TRBJ2-1 | TRBD1 | TRBV29-1 | - | TGCAGCGACCCCCGAAGGGGGCTGGAATCTTACAATGAGCAGTTCTTC | CSDPRRGLESYNEQFF
TRBJ1-5 | - | TRBV6-1 | - | TGTGCCAGCAGTGGGAGGGAGATGTATAGGGTACAGCCCCAGCATTTT | CASSGREMYRVQPQHF
TRBJ2-2 | - | TRBV10-2 | - | TGCGCCAGCAGTGAGATACGCGCGAACCTGAACACCGGGGAGCTGTTTTTT | CASSEIRANLNTGELFF